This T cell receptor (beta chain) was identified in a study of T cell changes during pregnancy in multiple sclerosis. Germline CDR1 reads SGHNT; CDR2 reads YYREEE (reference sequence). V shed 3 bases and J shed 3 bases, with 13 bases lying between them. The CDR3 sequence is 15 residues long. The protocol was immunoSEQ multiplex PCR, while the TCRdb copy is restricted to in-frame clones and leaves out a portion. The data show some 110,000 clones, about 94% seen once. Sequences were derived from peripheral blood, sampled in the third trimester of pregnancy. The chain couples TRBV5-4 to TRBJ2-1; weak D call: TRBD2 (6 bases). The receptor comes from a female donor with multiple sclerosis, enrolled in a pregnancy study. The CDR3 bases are TGTGCCAGCAGCTACGGGACTCCCGGCTACAATGAGCAGTTCTTC. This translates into CASSYGTPGYNEQFF.